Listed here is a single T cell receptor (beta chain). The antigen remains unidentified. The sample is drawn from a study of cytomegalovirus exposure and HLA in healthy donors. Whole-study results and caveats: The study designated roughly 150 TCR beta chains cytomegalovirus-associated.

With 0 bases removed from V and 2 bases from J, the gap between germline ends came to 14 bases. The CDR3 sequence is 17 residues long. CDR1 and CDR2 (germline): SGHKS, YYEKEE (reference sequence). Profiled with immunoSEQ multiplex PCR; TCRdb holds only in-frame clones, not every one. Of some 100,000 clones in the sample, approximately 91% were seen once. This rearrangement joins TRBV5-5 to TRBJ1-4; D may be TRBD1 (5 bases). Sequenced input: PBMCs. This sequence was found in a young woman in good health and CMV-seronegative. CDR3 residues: CASSLGLLAGTNEKLFF. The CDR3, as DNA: TGTGCCAGCAGCTTGGGCTTACTGGCAGGGACTAATGAAAAACTGTTTTTT.